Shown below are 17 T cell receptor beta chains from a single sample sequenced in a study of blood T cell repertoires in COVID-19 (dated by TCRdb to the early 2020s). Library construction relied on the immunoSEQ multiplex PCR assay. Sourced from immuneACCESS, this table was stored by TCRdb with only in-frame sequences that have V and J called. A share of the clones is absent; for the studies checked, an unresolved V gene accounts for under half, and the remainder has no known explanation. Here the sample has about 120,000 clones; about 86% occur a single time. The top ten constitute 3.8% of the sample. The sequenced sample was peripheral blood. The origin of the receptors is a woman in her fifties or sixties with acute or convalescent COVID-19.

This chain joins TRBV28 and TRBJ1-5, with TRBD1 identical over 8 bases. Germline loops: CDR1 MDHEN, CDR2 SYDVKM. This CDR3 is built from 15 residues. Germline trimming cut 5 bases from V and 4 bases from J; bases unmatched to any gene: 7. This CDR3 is CASSLGQGGNQPQHF. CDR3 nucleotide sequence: TGTGCCAGCAGTCTTGGACAGGGTGGGAATCAGCCCCAGCATTTT.

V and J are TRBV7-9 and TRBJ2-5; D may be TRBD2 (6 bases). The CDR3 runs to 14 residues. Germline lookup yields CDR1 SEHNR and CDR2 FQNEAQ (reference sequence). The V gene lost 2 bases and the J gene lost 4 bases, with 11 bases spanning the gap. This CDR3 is CASSLLSLAETQYF. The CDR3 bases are TGTGCCAGCAGCTTACTATCACTAGCAGAGACCCAGTACTTC.

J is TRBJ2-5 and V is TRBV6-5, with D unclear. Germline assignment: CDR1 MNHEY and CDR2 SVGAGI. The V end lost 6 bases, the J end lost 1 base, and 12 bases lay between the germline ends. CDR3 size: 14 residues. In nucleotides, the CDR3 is TGTGCCAGCAGCTCAACGACAAGCCAAGAGACCCAGTACTTC. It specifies CASSSTTSQETQYF.

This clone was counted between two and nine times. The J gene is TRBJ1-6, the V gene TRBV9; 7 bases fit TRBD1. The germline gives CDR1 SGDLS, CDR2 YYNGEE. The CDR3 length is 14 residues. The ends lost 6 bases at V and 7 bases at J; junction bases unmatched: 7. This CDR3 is CASNPGQPNSPLHF. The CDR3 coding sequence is TGTGCCAGCAACCCGGGACAGCCAAATTCACCCCTCCACTTT.

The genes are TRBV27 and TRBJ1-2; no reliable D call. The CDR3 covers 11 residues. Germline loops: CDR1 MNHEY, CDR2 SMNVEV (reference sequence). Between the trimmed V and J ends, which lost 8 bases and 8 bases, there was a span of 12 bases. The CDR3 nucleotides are TGTGCCAGCCATTCTTTGGAGGGCTACACCTTC. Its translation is CASHSLEGYTF.

This CDR3 reads CASQTGGVIRETQYF. In DNA form, the CDR3 reads TGCGCCAGCCAAACTGGGGGGGTCATTAGAGAGACCCAGTACTTC. This sequence joins TRBV5-1 and TRBJ2-5; the match to TRBD2 covers 7 bases. Germline V lookup: CDR1 SGHRS, CDR2 YFSETQ. This CDR3 spans 15 amino acids. Trimming took 7 bases from V and 4 from J; bases not matched to a gene: 13. The full variable domain, its missing parts supplied by reference TRBV5-1 and TRBJ2-5, is KAGVTQTPRYLIKTRGQQVTLSCSPISGHRSVSWYQQTPGQGLQFLFEYFSETQRNKGNFPGRFSGRQFSNSRSEMNVSTLELGDSALYLCASQTGGVIRETQYFGPGTRLLVL.

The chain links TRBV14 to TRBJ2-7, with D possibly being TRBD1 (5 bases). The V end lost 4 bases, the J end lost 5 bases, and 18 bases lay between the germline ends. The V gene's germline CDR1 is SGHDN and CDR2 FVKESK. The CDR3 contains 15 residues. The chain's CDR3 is CASSPLSRVFNEQYF. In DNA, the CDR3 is TGTGCCAGCAGCCCCCTAAGCAGGGTTTTCAACGAGCAGTACTTC.

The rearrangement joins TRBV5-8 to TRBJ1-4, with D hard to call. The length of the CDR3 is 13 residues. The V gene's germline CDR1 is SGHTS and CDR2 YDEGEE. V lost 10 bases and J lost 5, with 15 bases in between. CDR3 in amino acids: CASKREGNEKLFF. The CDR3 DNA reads TGTGCCTCCAAGAGGGAAGGGAATGAAAAACTGTTTTTT.

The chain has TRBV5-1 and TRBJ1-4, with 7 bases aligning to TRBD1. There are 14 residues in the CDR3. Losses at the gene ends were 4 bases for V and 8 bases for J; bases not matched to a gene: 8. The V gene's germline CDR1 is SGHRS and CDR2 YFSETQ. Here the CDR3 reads CASSRDRVKEKLFF. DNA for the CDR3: TGCGCCAGCAGCCGAGACAGGGTTAAGGAAAAACTGTTTTTT.

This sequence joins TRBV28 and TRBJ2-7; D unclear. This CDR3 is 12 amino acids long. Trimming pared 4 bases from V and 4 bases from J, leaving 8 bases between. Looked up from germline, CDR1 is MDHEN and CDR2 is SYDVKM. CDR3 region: CASSSERYEQYF. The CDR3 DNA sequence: TGTGCCAGCAGTTCCGAGAGGTACGAGCAGTACTTC.

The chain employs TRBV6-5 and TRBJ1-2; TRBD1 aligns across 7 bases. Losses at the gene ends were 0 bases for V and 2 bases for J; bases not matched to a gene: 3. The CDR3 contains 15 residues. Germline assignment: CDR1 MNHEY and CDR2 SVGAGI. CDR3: CASSYSPGGNYGYTF. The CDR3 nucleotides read TGTGCCAGCAGTTACTCGCCAGGGGGAAACTATGGCTACACCTTC.

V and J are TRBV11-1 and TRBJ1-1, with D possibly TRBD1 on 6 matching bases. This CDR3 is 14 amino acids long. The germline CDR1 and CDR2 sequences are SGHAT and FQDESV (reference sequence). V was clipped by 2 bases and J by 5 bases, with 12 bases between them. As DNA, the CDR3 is TGTGCCAGCAGCTTAACCCAGGGGTATACTGAAGCTTTCTTT. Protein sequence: CASSLTQGYTEAFF. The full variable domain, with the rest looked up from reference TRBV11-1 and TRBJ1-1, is EAEVAQSPRYKITEKSQAVAFWCDPISGHATLYWYRQILGQGPELLVQFQDESVVDDSQLPKDRFSAERLKGVDSTLKIQPAELGDSAMYLCASSLTQGYTEAFFGQGTRLTVV.

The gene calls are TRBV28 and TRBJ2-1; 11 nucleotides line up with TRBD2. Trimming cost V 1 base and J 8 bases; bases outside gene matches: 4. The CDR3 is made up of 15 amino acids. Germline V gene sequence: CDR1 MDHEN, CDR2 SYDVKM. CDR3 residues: CASSLSSGGFHEQFF. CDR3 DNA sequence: TGTGCCAGCAGTTTATCTAGCGGGGGGTTCCATGAGCAGTTCTTC.

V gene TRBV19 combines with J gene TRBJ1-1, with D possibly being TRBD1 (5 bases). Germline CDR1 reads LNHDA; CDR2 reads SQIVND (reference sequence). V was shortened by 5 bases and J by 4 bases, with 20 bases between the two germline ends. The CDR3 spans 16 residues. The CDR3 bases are TGTGCCAGTAGTCCCTCAGGGAAGAGAGTGGGCACTGAAGCTTTCTTT. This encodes CASSPSGKRVGTEAFF.

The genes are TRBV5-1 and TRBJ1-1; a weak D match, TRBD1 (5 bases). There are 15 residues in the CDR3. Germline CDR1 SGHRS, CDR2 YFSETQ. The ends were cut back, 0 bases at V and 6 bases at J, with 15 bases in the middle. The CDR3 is CASSLGGGLSPEAFF. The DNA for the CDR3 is TGCGCCAGCAGCTTGGGTGGGGGGTTAAGCCCTGAAGCTTTCTTT.

The CDR3 is CASRDSGGRNNEQFF. CDR3 nucleotides: TGTGCCAGCAGGGATAGCGGGGGGCGTAACAATGAGCAGTTCTTC. The chain uses TRBV5-6 and TRBJ2-1, with 10 bases lining up with TRBD2. This CDR3 has 15 residues. The V gene end was trimmed by 5 bases and the J gene end by 5 bases; junction bases not matched to a gene: 7. The germline V gene has CDR1 SGHDT and CDR2 YYEEEE.

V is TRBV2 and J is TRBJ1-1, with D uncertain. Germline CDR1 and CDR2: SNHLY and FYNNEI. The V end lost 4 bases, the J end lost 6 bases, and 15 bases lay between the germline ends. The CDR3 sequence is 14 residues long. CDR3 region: CASSGQVLIAEAFF. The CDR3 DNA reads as TGTGCCAGCAGTGGGCAGGTCCTGATCGCTGAAGCTTTCTTT.